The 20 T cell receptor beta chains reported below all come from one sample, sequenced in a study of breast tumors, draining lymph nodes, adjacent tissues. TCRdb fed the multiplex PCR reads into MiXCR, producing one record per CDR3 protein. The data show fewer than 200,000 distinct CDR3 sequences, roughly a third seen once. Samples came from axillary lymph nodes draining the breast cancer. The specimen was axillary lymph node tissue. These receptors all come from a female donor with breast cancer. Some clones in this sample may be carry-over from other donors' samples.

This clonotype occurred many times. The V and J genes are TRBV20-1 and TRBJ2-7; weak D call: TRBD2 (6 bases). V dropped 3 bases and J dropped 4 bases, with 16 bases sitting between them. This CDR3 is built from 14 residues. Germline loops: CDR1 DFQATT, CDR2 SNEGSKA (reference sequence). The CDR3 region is CSARLPRDSYEQYF. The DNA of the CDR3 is TGCAGTGCTAGGTTACCCAGGGACTCGTACGAGCAGTACTTC.

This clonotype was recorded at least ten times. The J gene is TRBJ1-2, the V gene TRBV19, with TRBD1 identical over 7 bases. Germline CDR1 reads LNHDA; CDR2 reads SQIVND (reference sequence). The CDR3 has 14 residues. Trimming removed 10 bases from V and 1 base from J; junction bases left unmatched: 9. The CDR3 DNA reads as TGTGCCACCAGAAGGACAGGCGATAACTATGGCTACACCTTC. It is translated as CATRRTGDNYGYTF.

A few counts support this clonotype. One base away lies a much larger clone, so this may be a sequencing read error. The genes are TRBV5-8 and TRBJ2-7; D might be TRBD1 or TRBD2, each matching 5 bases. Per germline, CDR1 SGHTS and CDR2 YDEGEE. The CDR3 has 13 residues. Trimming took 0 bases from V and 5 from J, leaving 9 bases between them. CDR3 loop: CASSLAGAHEQYF. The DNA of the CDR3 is TGTGCCAGCAGCTTGGCCGGGGCCCACGAGCAGTACTTC. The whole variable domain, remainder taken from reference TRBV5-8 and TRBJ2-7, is EAGVTQSPTHLIKTRGQQATLRCSPISGHTSVYWYQQALGLGLQFLLWYDEGEERNRGNFPPRFSGRQFPNYSSELNVNALELEDSALYLCASSLAGAHEQYFGPGTRLTVT.

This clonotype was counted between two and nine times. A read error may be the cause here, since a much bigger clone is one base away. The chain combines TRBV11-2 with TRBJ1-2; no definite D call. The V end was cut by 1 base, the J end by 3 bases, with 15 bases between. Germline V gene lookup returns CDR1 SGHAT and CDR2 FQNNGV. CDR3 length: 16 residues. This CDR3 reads CASSLVGRAEDYGYTF. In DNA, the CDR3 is TGTGCCAGCAGCTTAGTGGGTCGGGCGGAGGACTATGGCTACACCTTC.

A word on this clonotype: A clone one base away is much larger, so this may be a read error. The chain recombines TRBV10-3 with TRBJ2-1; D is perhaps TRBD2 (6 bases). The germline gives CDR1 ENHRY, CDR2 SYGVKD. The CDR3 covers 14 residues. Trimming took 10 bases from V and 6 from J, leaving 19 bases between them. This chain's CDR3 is CASCPGDAPNEQFF. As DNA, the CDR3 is TGTGCCAGCTGCCCGGGGGATGCTCCCAATGAGCAGTTCTTC.

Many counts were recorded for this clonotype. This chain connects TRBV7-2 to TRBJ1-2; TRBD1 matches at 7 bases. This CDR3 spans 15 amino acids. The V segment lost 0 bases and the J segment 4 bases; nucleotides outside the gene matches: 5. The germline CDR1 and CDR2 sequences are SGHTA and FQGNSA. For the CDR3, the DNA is TGTGCCAGCAGCTTAGCAGGGGGCGCGGGCTATGGCTACACCTTC. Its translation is CASSLAGGAGYGYTF.

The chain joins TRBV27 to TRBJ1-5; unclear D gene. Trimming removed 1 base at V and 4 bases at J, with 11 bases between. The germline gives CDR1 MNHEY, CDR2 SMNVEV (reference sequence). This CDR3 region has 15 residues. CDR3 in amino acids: CASSLLMASNQPQHF. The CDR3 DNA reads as TGTGCCAGCAGTTTATTGATGGCCTCTAATCAGCCCCAGCATTTT.

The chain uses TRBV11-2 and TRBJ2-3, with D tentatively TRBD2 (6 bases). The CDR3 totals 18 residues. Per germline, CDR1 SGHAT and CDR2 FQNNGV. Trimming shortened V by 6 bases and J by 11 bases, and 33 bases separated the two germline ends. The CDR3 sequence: CASRHLARGGDSYNEQYF. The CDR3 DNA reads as TGTGCCAGCAGACACCTAGCGAGAGGCGGGGACTCCTACAATGAGCAGTATTTT.

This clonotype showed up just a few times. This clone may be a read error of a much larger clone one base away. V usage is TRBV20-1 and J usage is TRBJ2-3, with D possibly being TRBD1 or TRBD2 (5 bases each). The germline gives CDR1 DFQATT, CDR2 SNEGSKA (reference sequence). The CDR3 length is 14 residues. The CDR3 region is CSARDGASTATQYF. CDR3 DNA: TGCAGTGCTAGAGATGGGGCTAGCACAGCTACGCAGTATTTT.

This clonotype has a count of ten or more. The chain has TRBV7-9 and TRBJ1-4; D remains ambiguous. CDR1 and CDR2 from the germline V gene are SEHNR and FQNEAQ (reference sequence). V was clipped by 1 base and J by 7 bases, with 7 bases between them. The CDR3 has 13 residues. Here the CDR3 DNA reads TGTGCCAGCAGCTTAGTTGACGGTGAAAAACTGTTTTTT. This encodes CASSLVDGEKLFF.

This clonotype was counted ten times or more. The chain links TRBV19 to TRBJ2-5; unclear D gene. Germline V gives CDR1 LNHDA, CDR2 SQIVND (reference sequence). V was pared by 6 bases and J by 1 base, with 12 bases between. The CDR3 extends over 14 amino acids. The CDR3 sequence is CASSAITPQETQYF. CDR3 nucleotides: TGTGCCAGTAGCGCGATAACACCCCAAGAGACCCAGTACTTC.

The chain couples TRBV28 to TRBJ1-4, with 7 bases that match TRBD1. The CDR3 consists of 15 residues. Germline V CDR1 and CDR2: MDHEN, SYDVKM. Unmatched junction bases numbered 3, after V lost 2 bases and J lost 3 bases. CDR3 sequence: CASSLPGGANEKLFF. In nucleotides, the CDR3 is TGTGCCAGCAGTTTACCAGGGGGAGCTAATGAAAAACTGTTTTTT.

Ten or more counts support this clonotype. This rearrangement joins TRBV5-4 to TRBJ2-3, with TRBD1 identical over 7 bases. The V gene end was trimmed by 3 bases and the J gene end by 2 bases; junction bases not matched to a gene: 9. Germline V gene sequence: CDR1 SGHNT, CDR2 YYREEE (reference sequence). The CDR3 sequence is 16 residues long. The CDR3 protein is CASSSPGQAYTDTQYF. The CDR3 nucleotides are TGTGCCAGCAGCTCCCCAGGACAGGCTTACACAGATACGCAGTATTTT.

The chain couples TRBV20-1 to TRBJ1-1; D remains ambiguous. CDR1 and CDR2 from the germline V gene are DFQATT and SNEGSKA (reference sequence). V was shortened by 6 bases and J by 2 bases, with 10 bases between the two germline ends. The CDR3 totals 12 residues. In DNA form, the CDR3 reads TGCAGTGCCACCTGGGAAAACACTGAAGCTTTCTTT. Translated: CSATWENTEAFF.

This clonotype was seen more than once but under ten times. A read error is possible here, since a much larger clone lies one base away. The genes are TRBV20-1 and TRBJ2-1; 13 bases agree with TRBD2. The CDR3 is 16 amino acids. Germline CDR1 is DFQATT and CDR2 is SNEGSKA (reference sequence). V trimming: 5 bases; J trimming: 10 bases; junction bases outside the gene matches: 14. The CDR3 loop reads CSAVTGLAGAVGEQFF. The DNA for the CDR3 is TGCAGTGCTGTGACCGGACTAGCGGGAGCAGTAGGGGAGCAGTTCTTC.

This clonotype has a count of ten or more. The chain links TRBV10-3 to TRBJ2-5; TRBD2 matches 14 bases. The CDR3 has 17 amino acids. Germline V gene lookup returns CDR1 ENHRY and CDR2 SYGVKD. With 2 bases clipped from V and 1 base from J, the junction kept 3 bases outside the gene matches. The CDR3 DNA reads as TGTGCCATCAGTGAGGGACTAGCGGGGGGCGGCCAAGAGACCCAGTACTTC. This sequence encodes CAISEGLAGGGQETQYF.

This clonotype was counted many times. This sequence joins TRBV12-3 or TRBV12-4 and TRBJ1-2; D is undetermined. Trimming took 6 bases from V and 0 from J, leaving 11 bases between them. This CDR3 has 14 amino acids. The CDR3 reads CASRKQSANYGYTF. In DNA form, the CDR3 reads TGTGCCAGCAGGAAACAGAGCGCTAACTATGGCTACACCTTC.

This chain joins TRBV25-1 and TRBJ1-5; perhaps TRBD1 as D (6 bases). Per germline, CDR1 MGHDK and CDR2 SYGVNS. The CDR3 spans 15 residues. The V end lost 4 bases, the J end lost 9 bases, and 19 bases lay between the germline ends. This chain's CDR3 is CASSAAGTPQGPQHF. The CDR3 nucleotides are TGTGCCAGCAGTGCTGCCGGGACACCCCAAGGGCCCCAGCATTTT.

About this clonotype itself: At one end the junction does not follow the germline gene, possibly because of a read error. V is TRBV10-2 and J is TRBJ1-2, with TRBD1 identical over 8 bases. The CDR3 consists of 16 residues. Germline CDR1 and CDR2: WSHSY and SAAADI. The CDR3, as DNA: TGCGCCGGCAGCCGCGATTGGACAGGGAGAGGTTATGGCTACACCTTC. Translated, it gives CAGSRDWTGRGYGYTF.

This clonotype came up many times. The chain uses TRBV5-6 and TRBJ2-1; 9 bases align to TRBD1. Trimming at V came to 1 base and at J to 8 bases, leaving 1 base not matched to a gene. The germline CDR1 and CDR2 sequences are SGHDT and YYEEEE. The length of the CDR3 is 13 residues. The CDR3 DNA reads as TGTGCCAGCAGCTTGCGACAGGGGGATGAGCAGTTCTTC. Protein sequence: CASSLRQGDEQFF.